A single sample is the source of the 21 T cell receptor beta chains below, sequenced in a study of blood T cell repertoires in COVID-19 (dated by TCRdb to 2019 to 2021). Preparation of the library involved the immunoSEQ multiplex PCR assay. This immuneACCESS table, as held by TCRdb, lists in-frame sequences with V and J called but not all clones. Of the missing ones, under half trace to an unresolved V gene in checked studies; the others have no known cause. The sample profile shows about 440,000 clones; roughly 91% of them were found once. The ten largest account for under 0.7% of the sample. Specimen: PBMCs or T cells enriched from blood (not recorded which). The source of these receptors is a man in his late teens or twenties who had recovered from COVID-19.

The chain carries TRBV28 and TRBJ1-3, with D possibly matching TRBD1 (5 bases). The CDR3 loop spans 14 amino acids. Germline CDR1 and CDR2: MDHEN and SYDVKM. V was pared by 2 bases and J by 5 bases, with 10 bases between. DNA for the CDR3: TGTGCCAGCAGTTTACAGGGAGGCCGAAACACCATATATTTT. It specifies CASSLQGGRNTIYF.

The chain links TRBV7-9 to TRBJ1-5; a weak D match, TRBD1 (5 bases). The germline CDR1 and CDR2 sequences are SEHNR and FQNEAQ (reference sequence). The CDR3 is made up of 15 amino acids. V lost 5 bases to trimming and J lost 0 bases, with 11 bases between them. The CDR3 region has the DNA TGTGCCAGCAGCGTTGACAGAGATAGCAATCAGCCCCAGCATTTT. This gives the protein CASSVDRDSNQPQHF.

The chain couples TRBV11-2 to TRBJ1-4; D remains ambiguous. The CDR3 has 13 residues. The germline gives CDR1 SGHAT, CDR2 FQNNGV. V lost 6 bases and J 8 bases, leaving 13 bases between the germline ends. The CDR3 nucleotides read TGTGCCAGCAGAGTGAGGTTAAAGGAAAAACTGTTTTTT. Its protein product is CASRVRLKEKLFF.

The J gene is TRBJ2-6, the V gene TRBV7-3; D may be TRBD2 (5 bases). The CDR3 is made up of 13 amino acids. V lost 8 bases and J lost 2, with 7 bases in between. The germline CDR1 and CDR2 sequences are SGHTA and FQGTGA. DNA of the CDR3: TGTGCCAGCCGGGGTCCTGGGGCCAACGTCCTGACTTTC. This encodes CASRGPGANVLTF.

This chain connects TRBV27 to TRBJ2-3; 10 bases line up with TRBD2. The germline V gene has CDR1 MNHEY and CDR2 SMNVEV (reference sequence). This CDR3 is 15 amino acids long. The V gene end was trimmed by 3 bases and the J gene end by 6 bases; junction bases not matched to a gene: 6. The CDR3 reads CASSFASGRIDTQYF. As DNA, the CDR3 is TGTGCCAGCAGTTTCGCTAGCGGGAGAATTGATACGCAGTATTTT.

In this sample, this clone turned up a few times. The chain uses TRBV5-1 and TRBJ1-5; D may be TRBD1 (6 bases). CDR1 and CDR2 (germline): SGHRS, YFSETQ. This CDR3 contains 14 residues. Between the trimmed V and J ends, which lost 4 bases and 3 bases, there was a span of 11 bases. The CDR3 coding sequence is TGCGCCAGCAGCCCGGACAGCCCCAATCAGCCCCAGCATTTT. Amino acid sequence: CASSPDSPNQPQHF.

Turning to this clone: Other DNA variants within this sample encode the same CDR3. The J gene is TRBJ2-5, the V gene TRBV11-2; 9 bases are a match to TRBD2. Germline values: CDR1 SGHAT, CDR2 FQNNGV. Trimming at V came to 3 bases and at J to 5 bases, leaving 4 bases not matched to a gene. The CDR3 has 14 amino acids. The CDR3, as DNA: TGTGCCAGCAGCTTGAGCGGGGGGAGGGAGACCCAGTACTTC. Amino acids: CASSLSGGRETQYF.

The genes are TRBV3-1 (or the pseudogene TRBV3-2) and TRBJ2-3, with D possibly TRBD1 on 6 matching bases. Germline CDR1 reads LGHDT; CDR2 reads YNNKEL (reference sequence). The CDR3 is made up of 14 amino acids. Trimming cost V 4 bases and J 8 bases, with 16 bases left between them. As DNA, the CDR3 is TGTGCCAGCAGCCCACGGGACAAGCCCGGTACGCAGTATTTT. This codes for CASSPRDKPGTQYF.

This sequence joins TRBV28 and TRBJ2-5; 8 positions match TRBD2. Germline lookup yields CDR1 MDHEN and CDR2 SYDVKM. V dropped 6 bases and J dropped 6; count of bases not matched to a gene: 9. This CDR3 spans 14 amino acids. The CDR3: CASRSSGSVKTQYF. The CDR3 region has the DNA TGTGCCAGCAGGTCCAGCGGGAGTGTGAAGACCCAGTACTTC. The whole variable domain, filled in from reference TRBV28 and TRBJ2-5, reads DVKVTQSSRYLVKRTGEKVFLECVQDMDHENMFWYRQDPGLGLRLIYFSYDVKMKEKGDIPEGYSVSREKKERFSLILESASTNQTSMYLCASRSSGSVKTQYFGPGTRLLVL.

V and J are TRBV2 and TRBJ2-2; a possible D gene is TRBD2 (6 bases). In germline, CDR1 is SNHLY, CDR2 FYNNEI. The CDR3 runs 13 residues. Trimming left V 7 bases short and J 0 bases short, with 6 bases between. The CDR3 DNA reads as TGTGCCAGCAAGCGGGCGAACACCGGGGAGCTGTTTTTT. This gives the protein CASKRANTGELFF.

This CDR3 is CASSQGLNPSQYF. CDR3 nucleotides: TGTGCCAGCAGCCAAGGACTTAACCCCTCCCAGTACTTC. The chain employs TRBV3-1 (or the pseudogene TRBV3-2) and TRBJ2-5; D unresolved. The CDR3 has 13 amino acids. V shed 1 base and J shed 9 bases, with 12 bases lying between them. Germline V gene data show CDR1 as LGHDT and CDR2 as YNNKEL (reference sequence).

This sequence joins TRBV5-1 and TRBJ1-2; no reliable D call. The germline gives CDR1 SGHRS, CDR2 YFSETQ. The V and J ends lost 0 bases and 7 bases respectively, with 13 bases between them. The CDR3 is 14 residues long. CDR3 region: CASSLGADYSGYTF. The CDR3 DNA reads as TGCGCCAGCAGCTTGGGGGCAGACTACTCTGGCTACACCTTC.

This clone was recorded only once. The chain uses TRBV6-1 and TRBJ2-3; 11 bases map to TRBD2. The CDR3 is 16 amino acids. Germline CDR1 MNHNS, CDR2 SASEGT. V shed 4 bases, J shed 4 bases, and the junction held 7 bases outside the gene matches. The CDR3 DNA is TGTGCCAGCAGTGTGAATAGCGGGAGGGCCGCAGATACGCAGTATTTT. Its translation is CASSVNSGRAADTQYF.

This chain links TRBV28 with TRBJ1-5; D call uncertain. CDR3 length equals 12 residues. Germline CDR1 and CDR2: MDHEN and SYDVKM. Trimming cost V 2 bases and J 6 bases, with 5 bases left between them. In DNA form, the CDR3 reads TGTGCCAGCAGTTTAGGAGGTCAGCCCCAGCATTTT. Translated, it gives CASSLGGQPQHF.

The V and J genes are TRBV19 and TRBJ2-7; 7 nucleotides agree with TRBD2. Germline CDR1 reads LNHDA; CDR2 reads SQIVND (reference sequence). CDR3 length equals 15 residues. V shed 5 bases, J shed 4 bases, and the junction held 11 bases outside the gene matches. Here the CDR3 DNA reads TGTGCCAGTAGTGGCCGGGGCGGGAGCCTTTACGAGCAGTACTTC. This codes for CASSGRGGSLYEQYF.

V and J are TRBV9 and TRBJ2-6, with unresolved D. Germline CDR1 is SGDLS and CDR2 is YYNGEE. Trimming shortened V by 3 bases and J by 0 bases, and 4 bases separated the two germline ends. The CDR3 has 14 amino acids. The CDR3 reads CASSAVSGANVLTF. The CDR3 DNA reads TGTGCCAGCAGCGCCGTCTCTGGGGCCAACGTCCTGACTTTC.

The chain couples TRBV6-5 to TRBJ1-1; perhaps TRBD1 as D (5 bases). Germline assignment: CDR1 MNHEY and CDR2 SVGAGI. The CDR3 length is 14 residues. Trimming stripped 2 bases from V and 1 base from J, with 8 bases between. DNA of the CDR3: TGTGCCAGCAGTTACCCAGGGCCGAACACTGAAGCTTTCTTT. Protein product: CASSYPGPNTEAFF.

The V call is TRBV3-1 (or the pseudogene TRBV3-2), the J call TRBJ2-2, with D perhaps matching TRBD1 (5 bases). Germline CDR1 LGHDT, CDR2 YNNKEL (reference sequence). The CDR3 runs 16 residues. V was trimmed by 0 bases and J by 7 bases, leaving 15 bases between them. DNA for the CDR3: TGTGCCAGCAGCCAAGATTCGGCCAGGGCGGACGGGGAGCTGTTTTTT. Translated: CASSQDSARADGELFF.

The chain carries TRBV7-9 and TRBJ2-7, with D tentatively TRBD2 (5 bases). CDR3 size: 13 residues. CDR1 is SEHNR, CDR2 FQNEAQ, per germline (reference sequence). V shed 6 bases and J shed 3 bases, with 12 bases lying between them. Written as DNA, the CDR3 is TGTGCCAGCAGGGAAAACGCGGGCTACGAGCAGTACTTC. Translating it yields CASRENAGYEQYF.

V usage is TRBV4-1 and J usage is TRBJ2-3; TRBD2 matches 7 bases. The germline V gene has CDR1 MGHRA and CDR2 YSYEKL. CDR3 size: 16 residues. After removal of 2 bases from V and 4 bases from J, the junction contained 9 bases not matched to a gene. CDR3 sequence: CASSQSGGLAADTQYF. CDR3 sequence (DNA): TGCGCCAGCAGCCAATCTGGGGGTCTAGCGGCAGATACGCAGTATTTT.

The V call is TRBV5-5, the J call TRBJ1-4; 8 bases are shared with TRBD1. Germline CDR1 and CDR2: SGHKS and YYEKEE (reference sequence). The V and J ends lost 5 bases and 8 bases, in that order; junction bases with no gene match: 11. The length of the CDR3 is 15 residues. CDR3 residues: CASRGSGQGGEKLFF. The CDR3 region has the DNA TGTGCCAGCAGGGGGTCAGGACAGGGTGGCGAAAAACTGTTTTTT.